Each of the 29 T cell receptor beta chains below was sequenced from the same sample in a study of shared clonotypes between healthy human individuals. This table comes from immunoSEQ multiplex PCR, and its TCRdb copy is limited to in-frame clones, with some not included. The top ten clones hold approximately 0.4% of a sample with 2.3 million or so clones, over 90% of them seen once. The sequenced material came from naive CD4+ T cells from PBMCs. The subset is: CD45RA+ positively selected. The receptors here all came from a man younger than 35 in good health. Some clones in this sample may be carry-over from other donors' samples.

V and J are TRBV18 and TRBJ2-5, with TRBD2 as a possible D gene (6 bases). Germline V gene data show CDR1 as KGHSH and CDR2 as LQKENI. The germline V and J ends were trimmed by 2 bases and 3 bases, with 10 bases remaining between them. The CDR3 contains 14 residues. In DNA, the CDR3 is TGTGCCAGCTCACCAATGCGGGGCGAAGAGACCCAGTACTTC. Its translation is CASSPMRGEETQYF.

The V and J genes are TRBV5-1 and TRBJ1-4; 8 nucleotides line up with TRBD1. The CDR3 length is 15 residues. The V gene end was trimmed by 4 bases and the J gene end by 7 bases; junction bases not matched to a gene: 9. Germline V lookup: CDR1 SGHRS, CDR2 YFSETQ. CDR3 residues: CASSAGQGVSEKLFF. CDR3 DNA sequence: TGCGCCAGCAGCGCCGGACAGGGTGTGAGTGAAAAACTGTTTTTT.

The chain has TRBV9 and TRBJ1-2; 10 nucleotides agree with TRBD1. V shed 2 bases, J shed 7 bases, and the junction held 8 bases outside the gene matches. The CDR3 runs to 15 residues. Germline V CDR1 and CDR2: SGDLS, YYNGEE. CDR3 nucleotides: TGTGCCAGCAGCGTCTCCGGGACAGGGGTCGGTGGCTACACCTTC. Translated: CASSVSGTGVGGYTF. Based on the CDR3 plus reference TRBV9 and TRBJ1-2, the full variable domain is DSGVTQTPKHLITATGQRVTLRCSPRSGDLSVYWYQQSLDQGLQFLIQYYNGEERAKGNILERFSAQQFPDLHSELNLSSLELGDSALYFCASSVSGTGVGGYTFGSGTRLTVV.

This sequence joins TRBV7-6 and TRBJ2-1; 9 bases agree with TRBD2. This CDR3 region has 16 residues. J was trimmed by 2 bases and V by 8 bases; bases with no gene match: 10. CDR1 and CDR2 (germline): SGHVS, FNYEAQ. The CDR3 DNA is TGTGCCAGCGTTTGGGGCGGGAGGGCCCCCTACAATGAGCAGTTCTTC. Its translation: CASVWGGRAPYNEQFF.

V is TRBV5-6 and J is TRBJ2-3, with D possibly TRBD1 on 7 matching bases. CDR1 is SGHDT and CDR2 is YYEEEE in the germline V gene. With 4 bases removed from V and 0 bases from J, the gap between germline ends came to 15 bases. This CDR3 region has 16 residues. The DNA of the CDR3 is TGTGCCAGCAGCCCACCGACAGGGACTAGCACAGATACGCAGTATTTT. Translation gives CASSPPTGTSTDTQYF.

The chain has TRBV18 and TRBJ2-5; D perhaps matches TRBD1 (5 bases). The V end lost 3 bases, the J end lost 3 bases, and 8 bases lay between the germline ends. This CDR3 is built from 13 residues. The germline V gene encodes CDR1 KGHSH and CDR2 LQKENI. CDR3 loop: CASSPDTEETQYF. Written as DNA, the CDR3 is TGTGCCAGCTCACCGGACACAGAAGAGACCCAGTACTTC.

The chain links TRBV7-9 to TRBJ2-5; the match to TRBD1 covers 7 bases. J gave up 2 bases and V 5 bases, and 8 bases lay outside the gene matches. The CDR3 runs 15 residues. CDR1 is SEHNR, CDR2 FQNEAQ, per germline (reference sequence). CDR3 DNA sequence: TGTGCCAGCAGCAGGTCTACAGGGGTTCAAGAGACCCAGTACTTC. This codes for CASSRSTGVQETQYF.

The chain couples TRBV9 to TRBJ2-7; 8 positions match TRBD1. The CDR3 is 14 residues long. After removal of 4 bases from V and 2 bases from J, the junction contained 5 bases not matched to a gene. The germline V gene encodes CDR1 SGDLS and CDR2 YYNGEE. CDR3 in DNA: TGTGCCAGCAGCAAAGAGGGACAGGCCTACGAGCAGTACTTC. Amino acid sequence: CASSKEGQAYEQYF.

On this clone itself: Mismatch with germline at one junction end may stem from a read error. The gene calls are TRBV28 and TRBJ2-7; no reliable D call. In germline, CDR1 is MDHEN, CDR2 SYDVKM. This CDR3 region has 11 residues. CDR3 nucleotide sequence: TGTGCCAGCAGTTTAGGGCCCTCCAGGTTCTTC. The encoded protein is CASSLGPSRFF.

The CDR3 coding sequence is TGTGCCAGCAGCGCGACCGGGACTAGCGCAGATACGCAGTATTTT. It yields the protein CASSATGTSADTQYF. The rearrangement links TRBV7-2 to TRBJ2-3; TRBD2 aligns across 10 bases. With V trimmed by 5 bases and J by 4 bases, 6 bases remained unmatched. The CDR3 has 15 residues. Germline V gene sequence: CDR1 SGHTA, CDR2 FQGNSA.

This chain connects TRBV28 to TRBJ1-1; D is ambiguous. From germline, CDR1 is MDHEN and CDR2 SYDVKM. V dropped 3 bases and J dropped 0 bases, with 8 bases sitting between them. The CDR3 spans 14 residues. The chain's CDR3 is CASSFEGMNTEAFF. In DNA, the CDR3 is TGTGCCAGCAGTTTCGAGGGTATGAACACTGAAGCTTTCTTT.

This chain uses TRBV28 with TRBJ2-7; weak D call: TRBD1 (5 bases). The ends were cut back, 4 bases at V and 3 bases at J, with 16 bases in the middle. Germline lookup yields CDR1 MDHEN and CDR2 SYDVKM. CDR3 size: 15 residues. The CDR3 region is CASSSPRGSYYEQYF. DNA of the CDR3: TGTGCCAGCAGTTCCCCTAGGGGTAGCTACTACGAGCAGTACTTC.

The chain recombines TRBV6-1 with TRBJ1-2; 7 bases are a match to TRBD1. The CDR3 spans 13 residues. Germline loops: CDR1 MNHNS, CDR2 SASEGT. V was clipped by 3 bases and J by 6 bases; unmatched bases: 4. Written as DNA, the CDR3 is TGTGCCAGCAGTGAGACAGGGACCGATGGCTACACCTTC. Translated, it gives CASSETGTDGYTF.

The chain carries TRBV28 and TRBJ2-5; weak D call: TRBD1 (6 bases). This CDR3 contains 16 residues. V was pared by 2 bases and J by 3 bases, with 16 bases between. Germline V gene data show CDR1 as MDHEN and CDR2 as SYDVKM. The CDR3 is CASSLGGSYFEETQYF. DNA for the CDR3: TGTGCCAGCAGTTTAGGGGGCAGCTATTTCGAAGAGACCCAGTACTTC.

The chain carries TRBV6-6 and TRBJ1-5; D is ambiguous. Germline assignment: CDR1 MNHNY and CDR2 SVGAGI (reference sequence). The CDR3 loop spans 16 amino acids. Trimming shortened V by 5 bases and J by 0 bases, and 14 bases separated the two germline ends. The CDR3 loop reads CASSPLGTASNQPQHF. In DNA form, the CDR3 reads TGTGCCAGCAGTCCCCTGGGCACAGCTAGCAATCAGCCCCAGCATTTT.

Notes on this clone: Different DNA sequences within this sample yield the same CDR3. V usage is TRBV29-1 and J usage is TRBJ2-7; perhaps TRBD2 as D (5 bases). V gave up 4 bases and J gave up 0 bases, with 7 bases separating them. Germline V gene lookup returns CDR1 SQVTM and CDR2 ANQGSEA. The CDR3 loop spans 12 amino acids. The CDR3, as DNA: TGCAGCGTTGCTAGCAGCTCCTACGAGCAGTACTTC. Protein sequence: CSVASSSYEQYF.

The chain has TRBV2 and TRBJ1-1, with TRBD1 matching 9 bases. CDR3 length: 14 residues. CDR1 and CDR2 (germline): SNHLY, FYNNEI. V shed 8 bases, J shed 2 bases, and the junction held 6 bases outside the gene matches. The CDR3 loop is CASLQGQGNTEAFF. CDR3 nucleotide sequence: TGTGCCAGCCTTCAGGGACAGGGAAACACTGAAGCTTTCTTT.

The chain combines TRBV19 with TRBJ1-2, with D possibly being TRBD1 (5 bases). The germline CDR1 and CDR2 sequences are LNHDA and SQIVND (reference sequence). V lost 5 bases and J 3 bases, leaving 10 bases between the germline ends. The CDR3 has 13 residues. The CDR3 nucleotides are TGTGCCAGTAGTGAGGGGCGGTACTATGGCTACACCTTC. Protein product: CASSEGRYYGYTF.

This chain connects TRBV2 to TRBJ1-2; D is ambiguous. This CDR3 has 15 amino acids. Trimming pared 7 bases from V and 1 base from J, leaving 16 bases between. Germline V gene lookup returns CDR1 SNHLY and CDR2 FYNNEI. The CDR3 bases are TGTGCCAGCATTCTGGTGGGGTTTAGTAACTATGGCTACACCTTC. Its translation is CASILVGFSNYGYTF. The full variable domain, completed using reference TRBV2 and TRBJ1-2, is EPEVTQTPSHQVTQMGQEVILRCVPISNHLYFYWYRQILGQKVEFLVSFYNNEISEKSEIFDDQFSVERPDGSNFTLKIRSTKLEDSAMYFCASILVGFSNYGYTFGSGTRLTVV.

The chain couples TRBV5-1 to TRBJ2-1; TRBD2 matches at 11 bases. The junction had 5 bases not matched to a gene; V was cut back by 4 bases and J by 2 bases. Germline V CDR1 and CDR2: SGHRS, YFSETQ. The length of the CDR3 is 16 residues. The CDR3 region has the DNA TGCGCCAGCAGCGTATCACTAGCGGGGGCCTACAATGAGCAGTTCTTC. Its translation: CASSVSLAGAYNEQFF. Full variable domain (rest looked up from reference TRBV5-1 and TRBJ2-1): KAGVTQTPRYLIKTRGQQVTLSCSPISGHRSVSWYQQTPGQGLQFLFEYFSETQRNKGNFPGRFSGRQFSNSRSEMNVSTLELGDSALYLCASSVSLAGAYNEQFFGPGTRLTVL.

The J gene is TRBJ2-7, the V gene TRBV7-9, with D maybe TRBD2 (6 bases). Germline V gives CDR1 SEHNR, CDR2 FQNEAQ (reference sequence). The V and J ends lost 1 base and 1 base respectively, with 11 bases between them. The CDR3 extends over 15 amino acids. The CDR3 region has the DNA TGTGCCAGCAGCTTAGTCGGGAGTCGGTCCTACGAGCAGTACTTC. Amino acid sequence: CASSLVGSRSYEQYF.

Here the CDR3 reads CASSSTGTQNTEAFF. The CDR3 coding sequence is TGCGCCAGCAGCTCCACCGGGACACAGAACACTGAAGCTTTCTTT. This sequence joins TRBV5-1 and TRBJ1-1; D is perhaps TRBD1 (6 bases). The CDR3 contains 15 residues. Trimming cost V 3 bases and J 1 base, with 13 bases left between them. CDR1 SGHRS and CDR2 YFSETQ come from the germline V gene.

The chain combines TRBV11-2 with TRBJ2-7, with 15 positions matching TRBD2. Germline CDR1 and CDR2: SGHAT and FQNNGV. After removal of 1 base from V and 11 bases from J, the junction contained 3 bases not matched to a gene. The CDR3 runs to 14 residues. CDR3 loop: CASSLGTSGREKYF. DNA for the CDR3: TGTGCCAGCAGCTTAGGGACTAGCGGGAGGGAGAAGTACTTC.

The chain uses TRBV28 and TRBJ1-2; 8 bases line up with TRBD1. CDR3 length: 18 amino acids. Germline CDR1 is MDHEN and CDR2 is SYDVKM. V shed 2 bases, J shed 5 bases, and the junction held 16 bases outside the gene matches. CDR3 bases: TGTGCCAGCAGTTTACTGGGGCAGGGGGCGAGGTATGGATATGGCTACACCTTC. It specifies CASSLLGQGARYGYGYTF.

The chain employs TRBV2 and TRBJ2-5; TRBD1 agrees at 9 bases. Trimming removed 5 bases from V and 6 bases from J; junction bases left unmatched: 7. The CDR3 is 14 amino acids. In germline, CDR1 is SNHLY, CDR2 FYNNEI. CDR3 region: CASSRGGQGKTQYF. As DNA, the CDR3 is TGTGCCAGCAGTCGAGGTGGACAGGGGAAGACCCAGTACTTC.

V and J are TRBV4-1 and TRBJ2-7; D may be TRBD2 (5 bases). Germline assignment: CDR1 MGHRA and CDR2 YSYEKL. The CDR3 consists of 14 residues. The V gene lost 1 base and the J gene lost 1 base, with 8 bases spanning the gap. The CDR3 DNA is TGCGCCAGCAGCCAAGCAGCGGTTTCCTACGAGCAGTACTTC. Translation gives CASSQAAVSYEQYF.

To note about this clone: The same CDR3 also results from other DNA sequences found in this sample. This chain uses TRBV30 with TRBJ1-5; 7 bases are shared with TRBD1. Germline lookup yields CDR1 GTSNPN and CDR2 SVGIG (reference sequence). The ends lost 3 bases at V and 3 bases at J; junction bases unmatched: 2. This CDR3 is 13 amino acids long. The CDR3 loop is CAWRGQSNQPQHF. The CDR3 coding sequence is TGTGCCTGGAGGGGACAGTCCAATCAGCCCCAGCATTTT.

The rearrangement links TRBV28 to TRBJ2-2, with 11 positions matching TRBD1. J lost 6 bases, V lost 9 bases, and 6 bases had no gene match. This CDR3 is built from 14 residues. The V gene's germline CDR1 is MDHEN and CDR2 SYDVKM. DNA of the CDR3: TGTGCCAGTTTTAGGGACAGGGGGTCCGGGGAGCTGTTTTTT. Protein: CASFRDRGSGELFF.

J is TRBJ1-5 and V is TRBV5-5; D ambiguous. The V end lost 0 bases, the J end lost 1 base, and 5 bases lay between the germline ends. The germline V gene has CDR1 SGHKS and CDR2 YYEKEE (reference sequence). This CDR3 is 14 amino acids long. The CDR3 nucleotides read TGTGCCAGCAGCTTGGGAGGGAGCAATCAGCCCCAGCATTTT. Translating gives CASSLGGSNQPQHF. The full variable domain, its missing parts supplied by reference TRBV5-5 and TRBJ1-5, is DAGVTQSPTHLIKTRGQQVTLRCSPISGHKSVSWYQQVLGQGPQFIFQYYEKEERGRGNFPDRFSARQFPNYSSELNVNALLLGDSALYLCASSLGGSNQPQHFGDGTRLSIL.